This T cell receptor (beta chain) was documented in a study of blood T cell repertoires in COVID-19. Background on the study: Both acute and convalescent COVID-19 samples were obtained from the United States, Italy and Spain. In each case, the material was cDNA or gDNA derived from T cells, B-cell-depleted T cells, or PBMCs.

Profiling relied on immunoSEQ multiplex PCR, and the TCRdb table lists in-frame clones only, not all of them. Found here are 250,000 or so clones, around 86% of them singletons; the top ten hold 1.5% to 2%. The V and J ends lost 5 bases and 7 bases, in that order; junction bases with no gene match: 6. Germline V gene sequence: CDR1 SGHVS, CDR2 FQNEAQ. The CDR3 is 16 residues long. The sample consisted of PBMCs or T cells enriched from blood (not recorded which). This receptor was taken from a woman aged 45-59 years who had recovered from COVID-19. V is TRBV7-8 and J is TRBJ2-2; the match to TRBD2 covers 14 bases. The CDR3 DNA reads TGTGCCAGCAGCCTGGGACTAGCGGGAGTTTTCGGGGAGCTGTTTTTT. Its protein is CASSLGLAGVFGELFF.